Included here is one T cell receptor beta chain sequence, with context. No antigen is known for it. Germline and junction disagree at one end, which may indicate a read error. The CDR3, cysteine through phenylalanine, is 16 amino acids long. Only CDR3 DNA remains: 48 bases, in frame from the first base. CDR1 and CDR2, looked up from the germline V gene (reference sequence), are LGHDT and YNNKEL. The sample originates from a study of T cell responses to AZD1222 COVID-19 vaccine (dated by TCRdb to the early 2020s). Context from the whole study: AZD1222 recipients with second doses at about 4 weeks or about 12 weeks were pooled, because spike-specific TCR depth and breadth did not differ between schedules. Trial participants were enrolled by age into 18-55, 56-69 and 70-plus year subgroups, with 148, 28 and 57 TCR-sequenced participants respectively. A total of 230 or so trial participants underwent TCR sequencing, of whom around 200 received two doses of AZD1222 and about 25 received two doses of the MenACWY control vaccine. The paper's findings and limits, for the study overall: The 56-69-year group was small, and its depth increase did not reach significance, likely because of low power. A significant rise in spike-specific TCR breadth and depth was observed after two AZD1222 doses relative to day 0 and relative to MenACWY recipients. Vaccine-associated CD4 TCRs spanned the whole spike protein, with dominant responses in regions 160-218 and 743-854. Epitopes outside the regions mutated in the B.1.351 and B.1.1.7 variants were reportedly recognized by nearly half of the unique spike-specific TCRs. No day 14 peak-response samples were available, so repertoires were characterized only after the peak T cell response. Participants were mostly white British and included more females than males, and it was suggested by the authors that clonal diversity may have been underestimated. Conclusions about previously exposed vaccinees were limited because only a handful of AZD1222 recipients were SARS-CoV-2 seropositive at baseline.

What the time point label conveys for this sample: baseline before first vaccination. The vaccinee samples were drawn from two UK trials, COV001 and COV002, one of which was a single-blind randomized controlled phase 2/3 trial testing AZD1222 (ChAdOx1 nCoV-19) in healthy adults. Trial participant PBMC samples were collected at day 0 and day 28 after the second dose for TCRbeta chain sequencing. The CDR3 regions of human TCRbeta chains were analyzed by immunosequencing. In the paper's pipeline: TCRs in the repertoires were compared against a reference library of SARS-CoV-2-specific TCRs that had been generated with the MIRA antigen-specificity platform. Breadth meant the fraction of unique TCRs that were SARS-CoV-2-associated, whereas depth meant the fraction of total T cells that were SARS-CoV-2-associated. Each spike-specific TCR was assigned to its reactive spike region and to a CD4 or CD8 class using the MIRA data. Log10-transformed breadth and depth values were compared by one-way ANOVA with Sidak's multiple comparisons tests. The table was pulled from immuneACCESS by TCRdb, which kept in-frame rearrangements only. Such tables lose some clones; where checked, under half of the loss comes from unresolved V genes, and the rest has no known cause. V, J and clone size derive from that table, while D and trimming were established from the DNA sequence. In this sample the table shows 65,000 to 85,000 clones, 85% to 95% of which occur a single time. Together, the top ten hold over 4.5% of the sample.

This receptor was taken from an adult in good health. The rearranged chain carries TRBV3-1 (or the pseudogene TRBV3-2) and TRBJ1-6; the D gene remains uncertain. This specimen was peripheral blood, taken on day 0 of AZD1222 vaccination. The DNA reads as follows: TGTGCCAGTAGCCAAGCGTCGGCGGTTTATAATTCACCCCTCCACTTT. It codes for CASSQASAVYNSPLHF.